The rows below give T cell receptor beta chains drawn from one sample of a study of T cells in localized non-small cell lung cancer. The table came from immunoSEQ multiplex PCR; TCRdb's copy has only in-frame clones and leaves some out. The sample includes under 70,000 clones, 86% of them seen just once. This specimen was peripheral blood, taken before any cancer treatment. These TCRs come from a woman aged 35 to 70 with stage I lung adenocarcinoma. Each CDR3 is given with its conserved first and last residue. D genes are given only for firm matches. Size is stated for part of the rows, as once, few or many counts, or as a class when the clone is expanded.

15 NA NA TRBJ2-3 TRBV19 CASSTFDPGTDTQYF TGTGCCAGTAGTACGTTCGACCCGGGAACAGATACGCAGTATTTT
15 NA TRBD1 TRBJ2-3 TRBV19 CASRWTGKETDTQYF TGTGCCAGTAGATGGACAGGGAAAGAGACAGATACGCAGTATTTT
13 NA NA TRBJ1-6 TRBV2 CASSDRVGSPLHF TGTGCCAGCAGTGACAGGGTCGGTTCACCCCTCCACTTT
15 NA TRBD2 TRBJ2-1 TRBV14 CASSLQRGSYVEQFF TGTGCCAGCAGCCTCCAGCGGGGTTCTTATGTTGAGCAGTTCTTC
13 NA NA TRBJ1-2 TRBV19 CASSISGNYGYTF TGTGCCAGTAGTATCTCAGGGAACTATGGCTACACCTTC
13 once NA TRBJ2-6 TRBV30 CAWSSSGANVLTF TGTGCCTGGAGCTCCTCTGGGGCCAACGTCCTGACTTTC
13 NA NA TRBJ1-1 TRBV19 CASKSRDNTEAFF TGTGCCAGTAAGTCCAGGGACAACACTGAAGCTTTCTTT
14 NA TRBD1 TRBJ2-4 TRBV5-8 CASSSGQNWNIQYF TGTGCCAGCAGCTCGGGACAGAATTGGAACATTCAGTACTTC
16 NA NA TRBJ2-3 TRBV5-3 CARSLEGGFCTDTQYF TGTGCCAGAAGCTTGGAGGGGGGTTTTTGCACAGATACGCAGTATTTT
13 NA NA TRBJ2-7 TRBV6-7 CASREGRVYEQYF TGTGCCAGCAGGGAGGGCAGGGTCTACGAGCAGTACTTC
14 once TRBD1 TRBJ2-5 TRBV11-2 CASSFRRGQETQYF TGTGCCAGCAGCTTCCGCAGGGGGCAAGAGACCCAGTACTTC
16 NA TRBD2 TRBJ2-5 TRBV28 CASSLYGTSWGETQYF TGTGCCAGCAGTTTATATGGGACTAGCTGGGGGGAGACCCAGTACTTC
14 NA TRBD1 TRBJ2-7 TRBV5-1 CASSLETGSGEQYF TGCGCCAGCAGCTTGGAGACAGGGTCGGGTGAGCAGTACTTC
13 NA NA TRBJ1-2 TRBV10-3 CAISEQLNYGYTF TGTGCCATCAGTGAGCAGCTAAACTATGGCTACACCTTC
16 NA NA TRBJ2-5 TRBV14 CASSQDLGLYQETQYF TGTGCCAGCAGCCAAGATTTGGGGCTATACCAAGAGACCCAGTACTTC
15 once NA TRBJ2-2 TRBV28 CASSLPGVNTGELFF TGTGCCAGCAGTTTGCCAGGAGTGAACACCGGGGAGCTGTTTTTT
11 NA NA TRBJ1-5 TRBV6-5 CASTMASPQHF TGTGCCAGCACCATGGCATCGCCCCAGCATTTT
15 NA NA TRBJ1-4 TRBV6-5 CASSTILSLEEKLFF TGTGCCAGCAGCACGATCCTGAGTCTGGAGGAAAAACTGTTTTTT
12 few TRBD1 TRBJ2-7 TRBV5-6 CASSLGTGNQYF TGTGCCAGCAGCTTGGGGACAGGGAACCAGTACTTC
14 once NA TRBJ1-5 TRBV10-3 CAISESGYNQPQHF TGTGCCATCAGTGAGTCTGGGTATAATCAGCCCCAGCATTTT
15 NA TRBD1 TRBJ1-5 TRBV2 CASRLTGQLNQPQHF TGTGCCAGCAGGTTGACAGGGCAACTCAATCAGCCCCAGCATTTT
14 NA NA TRBJ2-4 TRBV9 CASSVGGGKNIQYF TGTGCCAGCAGCGTAGGAGGGGGCAAAAACATTCAGTACTTC
15 NA NA TRBJ1-6 TRBV19 CASSILTQGYSPLHF TGTGCCAGTAGCATCCTTACCCAGGGTTATTCACCCCTCCACTTT
15 NA NA TRBJ1-3 TRBV6-1 CASSVGPGSGNTIYF TGTGCCAGCAGTGTCGGTCCCGGATCTGGAAACACCATATATTTT
15 NA TRBD2 TRBJ2-7 TRBV11-1 CASSKFSGGTYEQYF TGTGCCAGCAGCAAGTTCAGCGGGGGGACCTACGAGCAGTACTTC
16 NA NA TRBJ2-7 TRBV5-1 CASSLSASSLGYEQYF TGCGCCAGCAGCTTGTCGGCGAGCAGCTTAGGCTACGAGCAGTACTTC
15 NA NA TRBJ2-1 TRBV28 CASRAGRSSYNEQFF TGTGCCAGCAGAGCGGGCCGAAGCTCCTACAATGAGCAGTTCTTC
15 NA TRBD1 TRBJ1-1 TRBV5-1 CASSLQTGGNTEAFF TGCGCCAGCAGCTTACAGACAGGGGGGAACACTGAAGCTTTCTTT
15 once NA TRBJ2-5 TRBV25-1 CASRFWAAPQETQYF TGTGCCAGCAGGTTCTGGGCCGCTCCACAAGAGACCCAGTACTTC
15 NA NA TRBJ1-6 TRBV7-6 CASSLDTGLSSPLHF TGTGCCAGCAGCTTAGACACAGGGTTGTCCTCACCCCTCCACTTT
13 NA TRBD1 TRBJ1-5 TRBV29-1 CSVSDRGNQPQHF TGCAGCGTCTCCGACAGGGGCAATCAGCCCCAGCATTTT
15 NA NA TRBJ2-7 TRBV19 CASSMEDSRSYEQYF TGTGCCAGTAGTATGGAAGACAGTCGCTCCTACGAGCAGTACTTC
15 medium-sized NA TRBJ1-1 TRBV6-6 CASSGGSQPHPEAFF TGTGCCAGCAGTGGCGGGTCCCAACCTCACCCTGAAGCTTTCTTT
14 NA NA TRBJ1-3 TRBV7-9 CASSLQGSGNTIYF TGTGCCAGCAGCTTACAGGGATCTGGAAACACCATATATTTT
15 NA NA TRBJ1-1 TRBV19 CASSFPGRVNTEAFF TGTGCCAGTAGTTTTCCAGGACGGGTGAACACTGAAGCTTTCTTT
14 NA NA TRBJ2-6 TRBV5-1 CASSYSSGANVLTF TGCGCCAGCAGTTACAGCTCTGGGGCCAACGTCCTGACTTTC
17 NA TRBD2 TRBJ2-1 TRBV5-4 CASSLDRAGAAYNEQFF TGTGCCAGCAGCTTGGATCGCGCGGGAGCCGCTTACAATGAGCAGTTCTTC
16 NA TRBD1 TRBJ2-1 TRBV19 CASSARGLVQLPEQFF TGTGCCAGTAGTGCCAGGGGGCTCGTACAGCTACCTGAGCAGTTCTTC
14 NA NA TRBJ2-2 TRBV7-9 CAGRESGVNGELFF TGTGCCGGTAGGGAGTCGGGTGTGAACGGGGAGCTGTTTTTT
16 NA TRBD2 TRBJ2-1 TRBV5-8 CASSLDWRGASNEQFF TGTGCCAGCAGCTTGGATTGGCGGGGGGCGTCCAATGAGCAGTTCTTC
15 NA TRBD1 TRBJ2-3 TRBV2 CASSDTGQGSDTQYF TGTGCCAGCAGTGACACGGGACAGGGGTCAGATACGCAGTATTTT
16 NA NA TRBJ2-2 TRBV7-2 CASSLYIPPNTGELFF TGTGCCAGCAGCTTATACATCCCCCCGAACACCGGGGAGCTGTTTTTT
14 NA TRBD1 TRBJ2-7 TRBV11-2 CASSVKQGGYEQYF TGTGCCAGCAGCGTGAAACAGGGGGGCTACGAGCAGTACTTC
13 NA NA TRBJ2-7 TRBV6-1 CASRRTTVGEQYF TGTGCCAGCCGACGGACCACAGTTGGCGAGCAGTACTTC
16 once TRBD2 TRBJ2-1 TRBV19 CASSSASGAIYNEQFF TGTGCCAGTAGTTCGGCTAGCGGGGCCATCTACAATGAGCAGTTCTTC
18 once TRBD2 TRBJ2-7 TRBV2 CASYVGPSGGANSYEQYF TGTGCCAGCTACGTAGGGCCTAGCGGGGGGGCGAACTCCTACGAGCAGTACTTC
14 NA NA TRBJ1-1 TRBV11-3 CASSLSRGNTEAFF TGTGCCAGCAGCTTATCTCGGGGAAACACTGAAGCTTTCTTT
16 NA NA TRBJ1-6 TRBV9 CASSARVSSYNSPLHF TGTGCCAGCAGCGCCCGTGTGAGCTCCTATAATTCACCCCTCCACTTT
16 NA TRBD2 TRBJ2-1 TRBV7-9 CASSHRLAGGYNEQFF TGTGCCAGCAGCCATCGGTTGGCGGGGGGTTACAATGAGCAGTTCTTC
13 NA TRBD1 TRBJ1-2 TRBV9 CASSPDRVGGYTF TGTGCCAGCAGCCCAGACAGGGTTGGCGGCTACACCTTC